The source of this TCR beta chain is a study of cytomegalovirus exposure and HLA in healthy donors. About the research overall: Genotyping of 400 or so donors showed that about 84% belonged to the Caucasian-associated ancestry cluster. The study, taken as a whole, reports: Later analysis suggested links between common viral pathogens and several top significant clusters.

A note on this clone: As yet, its antigen is unknown.

Primers: 60 Vbeta forward and 13 Jbeta reverse. Produced via immunoSEQ multiplex PCR; TCRdb's table is partial and in-frame only. The sample includes around 100,000 clones, roughly 79% seen only once; the top ten take approximately 3.7%. The CDR3 consists of 15 residues. The V gene's germline CDR1 is SGHTA and CDR2 FQGTGA. Trimming at V came to 5 bases and at J to 2 bases, leaving 8 bases not matched to a gene. This chain connects TRBV7-3 to TRBJ2-5, with TRBD1 identical over 7 bases. This sequence was found in a man in his fifties or sixties in good health and CMV-seropositive. The sequencing sample was made of PBMCs. The CDR3 loop is CASSPTPGQQETQYF. DNA of the CDR3: TGTGCCAGCAGCCCGACCCCGGGACAGCAAGAGACCCAGTACTTC. Full variable domain (rest looked up from reference TRBV7-3 and TRBJ2-5): GAGVSQTPSNKVTEKGKYVELRCDPISGHTALYWYRQSLGQGPEFLIYFQGTGAADDSGLPNDRFFAVRPEGSVSTLKIQRTERGDSAVYLCASSPTPGQQETQYFGPGTRLLVL.